The 11 T cell receptor beta chains reported below all come from one sample, sequenced in a study of cytomegalovirus exposure and HLA in healthy donors. Primers: 60 Vbeta forward and 13 Jbeta reverse. TCRdb keeps only in-frame clones here, not all; method: immunoSEQ multiplex PCR. Of 150,000 to 250,000 clones listed, 65% to 90% were seen once; the top ten hold 2% to 2.5%. The material sequenced was PBMCs. Receptors were obtained from a woman between 45 and 60 years old in good health and CMV-seronegative.

The chain has TRBV5-1 and TRBJ1-2; 10 bases fit TRBD1. Germline assignment: CDR1 SGHRS and CDR2 YFSETQ. The V gene end was trimmed by 4 bases and the J gene end by 6 bases; junction bases not matched to a gene: 3. The CDR3 has 13 residues. CDR3 nucleotide sequence: TGCGCCAGCAGCACCGGGACAGGGGATGGCTACACCTTC. It is translated as CASSTGTGDGYTF.

V gene TRBV10-3 combines with J gene TRBJ1-5, with TRBD1 matching 8 bases. The germline gives CDR1 ENHRY, CDR2 SYGVKD. CDR3 length: 14 residues. V gave up 4 bases and J gave up 6 bases; unmatched junction bases: 5. CDR3 region: CAISATGASQPQHF. DNA of the CDR3: TGTGCCATCAGTGCGACAGGGGCCAGTCAGCCCCAGCATTTT.

The chain is built from TRBV7-9 and TRBJ1-4, with no clear D. The length of the CDR3 is 16 residues. Trimming removed 1 base from V and 4 bases from J, with 13 bases in between. Germline V gene sequence: CDR1 SEHNR, CDR2 FQNEAQ (reference sequence). The chain's CDR3 is CASSLDKTENNEKLFF. The CDR3 DNA follows: TGTGCCAGCAGCTTAGACAAAACAGAAAATAATGAAAAACTGTTTTTT.

The chain joins TRBV28 to TRBJ1-5, with D perhaps TRBD1 (6 bases). The germline gives CDR1 MDHEN, CDR2 SYDVKM. V lost 9 bases and J lost 0, with 18 bases in between. This CDR3 region has 16 residues. Here the CDR3 reads CARSGHPDFSNQPQHF. CDR3 bases: TGTGCCAGGTCGGGACACCCGGACTTTAGCAATCAGCCCCAGCATTTT. Full variable domain (rest looked up from reference TRBV28 and TRBJ1-5): DVKVTQSSRYLVKRTGEKVFLECVQDMDHENMFWYRQDPGLGLRLIYFSYDVKMKEKGDIPEGYSVSREKKERFSLILESASTNQTSMYLCARSGHPDFSNQPQHFGDGTRLSIL.

The chain joins TRBV29-1 to TRBJ2-5; D is possibly TRBD2 (6 bases). The assigned J gene may be wrong: the sequence end matches TRBJ2-7 better. This CDR3 is built from 15 residues. The germline gives CDR1 SQVTM, CDR2 ANQGSEA. The CDR3 nucleotides read TGCAGCGTTGATAAACGGGGGTTCAGCTCCTACGAGCAGTACTTC. Translated, it gives CSVDKRGFSSYEQYF.

The chain recombines TRBV7-8 with TRBJ2-4; 10 nucleotides align to TRBD1. There are 16 residues in the CDR3. J lost 9 bases, V lost 0 bases, and 8 bases had no gene match. Germline-derived CDR1 and CDR2 are SGHVS and FQNEAQ. In DNA form, the CDR3 reads TGTGCCAGCAGCTTAGCTAAAGGGACAGGGGTGGTCATTCAGTACTTC. It is translated as CASSLAKGTGVVIQYF.

Comments on this clone: The junction shows a germline mismatch at one end, possibly a read error. Other DNA sequences in this specimen translate into the identical CDR3. J is TRBJ1-2 and V is TRBV28; D might be TRBD1 (6 bases). This CDR3 comprises 14 residues. Germline V gene data show CDR1 as MDHEN and CDR2 as SYDVKM. This CDR3 reads CASSALQGPRGYTF. In DNA, the CDR3 is TGCGCCAGCAGTGCACTCCAGGGGCCTCGGGGCTACACCTTC.

The chain joins TRBV7-2 to TRBJ1-1; 8 bases match TRBD1. The CDR3 has 16 residues. J lost 5 bases, V lost 5 bases, and 13 bases had no gene match. Germline CDR1 reads SGHTA; CDR2 reads FQGNSA. The CDR3 spells CASSPSTYRGGTEAFF. Written as DNA, the CDR3 is TGTGCCAGCAGCCCCTCTACCTACAGGGGGGGAACTGAAGCTTTCTTT.

This clone was detected a few times. The V and J genes are TRBV7-2 and TRBJ1-2; possibly TRBD1 for D (6 bases). The germline V and J ends were trimmed by 1 base and 1 base, with 13 bases remaining between them. CDR1 is SGHTA and CDR2 is FQGNSA in the germline V gene. There are 16 residues in the CDR3. CDR3 amino acids: CASSLVWDTGNYGYTF. The DNA of the CDR3 is TGTGCCAGCAGCTTAGTATGGGACACCGGTAACTATGGCTACACCTTC. Full variable domain (rest looked up from reference TRBV7-2 and TRBJ1-2): GAGVSQSPSNKVTEKGKDVELRCDPISGHTALYWYRQSLGQGLEFLIYFQGNSAPDKSGLPSDRFSAERTGGSVSTLTIQRTQQEDSAVYLCASSLVWDTGNYGYTFGSGTRLTVV.

This clone was picked up a small number of times. The chain couples TRBV10-2 to TRBJ2-1; D ambiguous. This CDR3 is 18 amino acids long. V was trimmed by 0 bases and J by 1 base, leaving 16 bases between them. Germline CDR1 WSHSY, CDR2 SAAADI. The DNA of the CDR3 is TGCGCCAGCAGTGAGTCTAGACTTGGAACTACGTCCTACAATGAGCAGTTCTTC. This translates into CASSESRLGTTSYNEQFF.

Only a few counts were recorded for this clone. The gene calls are TRBV7-9 and TRBJ2-2; tentative D call: TRBD1 (6 bases). Germline V CDR1 and CDR2: SEHNR, FQNEAQ (reference sequence). This CDR3 has 16 amino acids. Deletions cut 4 bases from V and 6 bases from J, with 18 bases between. The CDR3 loop is CASSWRTAHEAGELFF. The CDR3 bases are TGTGCCAGCAGCTGGCGGACAGCCCACGAGGCCGGGGAGCTGTTTTTT. Looking up the rest from reference TRBV7-9 and TRBJ2-2 gives the full variable domain: DTGVSQNPRHKITKRGQNVTFRCDPISEHNRLYWYRQTLGQGPEFLTYFQNEAQLEKSRLLSDRFSAERPKGSFSTLEIQRTEQGDSAMYLCASSWRTAHEAGELFFGEGSRLTVL.